This paragraph reports one T cell receptor (beta chain). The target antigen is unknown. Assay: immunoSEQ multiplex PCR; the TCRdb copy retains only in-frame clones and omits some. The table has about 84,000 clones, roughly 94% seen once. These data come from a study of OX40 agonist ivuxolimab in advanced cancers. The wider study: The mean age was about 57 years, ranging from roughly 23 to 90, with more than 70% of participants male.

Study-wide results and caveats: Expanded clones belonging to CD8+ T cells outnumbered, on average, those of CD4+. At 0.1 to 3.0 mg/kg and by week 6, clonal expansion occurred in CD4+ and CD8+ blood T cells.

It was autoimmune disease history or systemic immunosuppression that excluded patients. Per germline, CDR1 MGHDK and CDR2 SYGVNS. This CDR3 region has 15 residues. V was shortened by 1 base and J by 9 bases, with 16 bases between the two germline ends. The material was CD4+ or CD8+ T cells sorted from blood, obtained in a trial of the OX40 agonist ivuxolimab. This clonotype originated in an adult with an advanced solid tumor such as melanoma, head and neck, liver or kidney cancer. The rearrangement joins TRBV25-1 to TRBJ2-1; possibly TRBD1 for D (6 bases). CDR3 nucleotide sequence: TGTGCCAGCAGTGAATTGTCAGGGGCTTATAGTGAGCAGTTCTTC. It translates to CASSELSGAYSEQFF.